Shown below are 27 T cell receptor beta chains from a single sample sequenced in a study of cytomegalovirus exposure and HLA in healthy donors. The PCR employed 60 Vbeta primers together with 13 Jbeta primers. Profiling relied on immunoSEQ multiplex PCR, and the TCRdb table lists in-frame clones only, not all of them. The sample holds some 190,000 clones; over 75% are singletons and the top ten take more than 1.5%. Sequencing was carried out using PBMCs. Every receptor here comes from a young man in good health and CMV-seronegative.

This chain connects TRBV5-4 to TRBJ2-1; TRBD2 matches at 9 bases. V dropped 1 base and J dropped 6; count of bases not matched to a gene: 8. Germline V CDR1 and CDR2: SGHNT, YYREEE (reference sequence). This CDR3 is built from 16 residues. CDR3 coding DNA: TGTGCCAGCAGCTTGAGGCGGGGGGGGCCTGGCAATGAGCAGTTCTTC. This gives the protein CASSLRRGGPGNEQFF.

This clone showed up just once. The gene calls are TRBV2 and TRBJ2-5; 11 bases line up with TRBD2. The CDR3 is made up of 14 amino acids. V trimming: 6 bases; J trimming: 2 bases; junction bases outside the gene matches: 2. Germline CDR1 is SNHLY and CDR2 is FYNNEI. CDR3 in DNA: TGTGCCAGCAGAATAGCGGGGGGGCAAGAGACCCAGTACTTC. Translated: CASRIAGGQETQYF.

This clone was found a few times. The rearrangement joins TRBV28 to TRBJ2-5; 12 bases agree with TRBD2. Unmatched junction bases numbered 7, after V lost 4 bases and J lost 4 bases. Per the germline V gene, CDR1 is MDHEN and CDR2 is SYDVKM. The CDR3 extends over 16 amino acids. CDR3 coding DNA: TGTGCCAGCAGTTCGCTAGCGGGAGGGCGCCCAGAGACCCAGTACTTC. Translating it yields CASSSLAGGRPETQYF.

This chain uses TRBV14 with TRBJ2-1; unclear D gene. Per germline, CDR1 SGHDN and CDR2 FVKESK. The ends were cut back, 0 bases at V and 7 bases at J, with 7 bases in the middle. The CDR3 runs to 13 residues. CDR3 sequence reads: CASSQDEWNEQFF. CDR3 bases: TGTGCCAGCAGCCAAGACGAGTGGAATGAGCAGTTCTTC.

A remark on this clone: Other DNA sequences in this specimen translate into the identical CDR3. The CDR3 region has the DNA TGTGCCAGCAGCTTAGCTGGGACTCAAGAGACCCAGTACTTC. Translating it yields CASSLAGTQETQYF. The chain uses TRBV7-2 and TRBJ2-5, with a possible D match to TRBD2 (6 bases). The CDR3 has 14 amino acids. V lost 0 bases, J lost 2 bases, and 7 bases lay in between. Germline CDR1 and CDR2: SGHTA and FQGNSA.

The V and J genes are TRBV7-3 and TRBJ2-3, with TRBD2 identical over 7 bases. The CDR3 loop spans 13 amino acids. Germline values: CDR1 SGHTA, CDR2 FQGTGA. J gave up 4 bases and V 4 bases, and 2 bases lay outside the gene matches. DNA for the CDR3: TGTGCCAGCAGCTCGACTAGCTCAGATACGCAGTATTTT. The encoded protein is CASSSTSSDTQYF. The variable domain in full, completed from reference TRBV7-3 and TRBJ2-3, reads GAGVSQTPSNKVTEKGKYVELRCDPISGHTALYWYRQSLGQGPEFLIYFQGTGAADDSGLPNDRFFAVRPEGSVSTLKIQRTERGDSAVYLCASSSTSSDTQYFGPGTRLTVL.

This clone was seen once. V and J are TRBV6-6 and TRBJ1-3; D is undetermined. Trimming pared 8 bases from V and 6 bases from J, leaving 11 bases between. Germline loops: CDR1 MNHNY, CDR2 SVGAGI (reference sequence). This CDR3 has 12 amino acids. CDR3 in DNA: TGTGCCAGCCGCCGGGTTGAAAACACCATATATTTT. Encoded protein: CASRRVENTIYF.

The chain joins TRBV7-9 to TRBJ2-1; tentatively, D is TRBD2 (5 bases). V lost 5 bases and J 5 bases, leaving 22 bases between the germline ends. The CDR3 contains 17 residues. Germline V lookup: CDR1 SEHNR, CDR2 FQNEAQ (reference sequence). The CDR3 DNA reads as TGTGCCAGCAGCCCCCCCTTGAGGGAGAAGGGAAACAATGAGCAGTTCTTC. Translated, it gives CASSPPLREKGNNEQFF.

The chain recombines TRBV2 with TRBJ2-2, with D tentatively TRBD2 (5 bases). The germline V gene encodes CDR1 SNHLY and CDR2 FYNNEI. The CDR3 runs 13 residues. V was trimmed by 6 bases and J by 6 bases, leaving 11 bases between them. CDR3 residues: CASRASAAGELFF. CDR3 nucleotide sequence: TGTGCCAGCAGAGCTTCAGCGGCCGGGGAGCTGTTTTTT.

CDR3 residues: CASSPREAGAITDTQYF. The CDR3 DNA follows: TGTGCCAGCAGCCCGAGAGAGGCGGGAGCTATCACAGATACGCAGTATTTT. The chain joins TRBV7-2 to TRBJ2-3; 7 bases align to TRBD2. V shed 5 bases, J shed 2 bases, and the junction held 13 bases outside the gene matches. CDR1 SGHTA and CDR2 FQGNSA come from the germline V gene. The CDR3 contains 17 residues. The full variable domain, completed using reference TRBV7-2 and TRBJ2-3, is GAGVSQSPSNKVTEKGKDVELRCDPISGHTALYWYRQSLGQGLEFLIYFQGNSAPDKSGLPSDRFSAERTGGSVSTLTIQRTQQEDSAVYLCASSPREAGAITDTQYFGPGTRLTVL.

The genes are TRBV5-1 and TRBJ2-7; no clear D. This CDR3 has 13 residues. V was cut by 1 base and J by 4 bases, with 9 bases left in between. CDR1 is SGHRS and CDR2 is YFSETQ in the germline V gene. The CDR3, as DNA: TGCGCCAGCAGCTTGTTTCCAGAATACGAGCAGTACTTC. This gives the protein CASSLFPEYEQYF. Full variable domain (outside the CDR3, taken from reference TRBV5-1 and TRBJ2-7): KAGVTQTPRYLIKTRGQQVTLSCSPISGHRSVSWYQQTPGQGLQFLFEYFSETQRNKGNFPGRFSGRQFSNSRSEMNVSTLELGDSALYLCASSLFPEYEQYFGPGTRLTVT.

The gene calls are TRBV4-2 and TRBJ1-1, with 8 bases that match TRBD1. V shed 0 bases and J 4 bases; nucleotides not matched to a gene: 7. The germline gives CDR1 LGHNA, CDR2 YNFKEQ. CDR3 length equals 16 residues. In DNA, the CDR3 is TGTGCCAGCAGCCAAGATGTGGACAGGGCGGGCACTGAAGCTTTCTTT. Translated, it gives CASSQDVDRAGTEAFF.

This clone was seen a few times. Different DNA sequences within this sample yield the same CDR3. The CDR3 reads CASSVAGTDTQYF. CDR3 DNA sequence: TGTGCCAGCAGCGTAGCTGGCACAGATACGCAGTATTTT. The chain joins TRBV9 to TRBJ2-3, with D uncertain. The germline V gene has CDR1 SGDLS and CDR2 YYNGEE. Trimming removed 0 bases at V and 1 base at J, with 3 bases between. The CDR3 extends over 13 amino acids.

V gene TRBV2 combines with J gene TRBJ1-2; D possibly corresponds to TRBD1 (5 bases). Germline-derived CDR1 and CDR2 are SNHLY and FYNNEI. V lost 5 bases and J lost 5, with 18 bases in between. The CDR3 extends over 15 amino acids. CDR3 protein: CASSPQDAGWYGYTF. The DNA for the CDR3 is TGTGCCAGCAGTCCCCAGGATGCAGGGTGGTATGGCTACACCTTC.

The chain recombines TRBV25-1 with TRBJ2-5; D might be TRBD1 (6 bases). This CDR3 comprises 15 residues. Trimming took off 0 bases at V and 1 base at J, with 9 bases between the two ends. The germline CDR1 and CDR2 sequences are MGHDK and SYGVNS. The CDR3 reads CASSEYFRGQETQYF. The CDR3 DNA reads TGTGCCAGCAGTGAATATTTCAGGGGCCAAGAGACCCAGTACTTC. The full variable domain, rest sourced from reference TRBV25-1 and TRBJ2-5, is EADIYQTPRYLVIGTGKKITLECSQTMGHDKMYWYQQDPGMELHLIHYSYGVNSTEKGDLSSESTVSRIRTEHFPLTLESARPSHTSQYLCASSEYFRGQETQYFGPGTRLLVL.

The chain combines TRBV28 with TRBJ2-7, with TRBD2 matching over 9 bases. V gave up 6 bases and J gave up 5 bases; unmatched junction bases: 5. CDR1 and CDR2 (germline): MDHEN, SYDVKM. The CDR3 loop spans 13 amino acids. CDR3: CASRRTSAHEQYF. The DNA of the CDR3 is TGTGCCAGCAGACGGACTAGCGCTCACGAGCAGTACTTC.

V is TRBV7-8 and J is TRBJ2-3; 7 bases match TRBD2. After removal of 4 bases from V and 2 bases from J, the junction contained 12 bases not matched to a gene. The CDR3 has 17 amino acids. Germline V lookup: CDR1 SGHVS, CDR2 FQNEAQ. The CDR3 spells CASSSQFVGRATDTQYF. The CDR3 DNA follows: TGTGCCAGCAGCTCCCAGTTTGTAGGGAGGGCCACAGATACGCAGTATTTT.

The CDR3 sequence: CASSPDRITDTQYF. CDR3 in DNA: TGTGCCAGCAGCCCGGACAGAATCACAGATACGCAGTATTTT. The chain links TRBV5-8 to TRBJ2-3; TRBD1 is a possible D gene (6 bases). The CDR3 is 14 residues long. The V and J ends lost 4 bases and 2 bases respectively, with 11 bases between them. Germline V CDR1 and CDR2: SGHTS, YDEGEE.

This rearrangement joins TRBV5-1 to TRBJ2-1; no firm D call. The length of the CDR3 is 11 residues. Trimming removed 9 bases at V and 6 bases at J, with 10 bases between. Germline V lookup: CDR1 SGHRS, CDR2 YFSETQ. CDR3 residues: CATTASNEQFF. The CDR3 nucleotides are TGCGCCACCACAGCCTCCAATGAGCAGTTCTTC.

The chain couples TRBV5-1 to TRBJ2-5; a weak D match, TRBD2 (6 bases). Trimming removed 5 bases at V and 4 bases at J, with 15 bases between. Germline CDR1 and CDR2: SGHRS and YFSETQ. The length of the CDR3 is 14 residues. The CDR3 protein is CASSRDGGPETQYF. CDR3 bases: TGCGCCAGCAGTCGAGACGGGGGTCCAGAGACCCAGTACTTC.

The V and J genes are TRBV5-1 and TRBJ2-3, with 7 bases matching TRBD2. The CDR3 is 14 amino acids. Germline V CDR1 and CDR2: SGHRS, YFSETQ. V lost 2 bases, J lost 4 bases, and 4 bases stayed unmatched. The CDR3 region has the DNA TGCGCCAGCAGCTTTTCGGGGGGATCAGATACGCAGTATTTT. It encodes CASSFSGGSDTQYF.

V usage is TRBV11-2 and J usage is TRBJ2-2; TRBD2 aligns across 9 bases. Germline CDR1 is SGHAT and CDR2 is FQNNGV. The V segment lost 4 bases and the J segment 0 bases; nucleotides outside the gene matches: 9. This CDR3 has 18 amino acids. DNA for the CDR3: TGTGCCAGCAGCTCTAGGTCTAGCGGGGTTGCGAACACCGGGGAGCTGTTTTTT. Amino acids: CASSSRSSGVANTGELFF.

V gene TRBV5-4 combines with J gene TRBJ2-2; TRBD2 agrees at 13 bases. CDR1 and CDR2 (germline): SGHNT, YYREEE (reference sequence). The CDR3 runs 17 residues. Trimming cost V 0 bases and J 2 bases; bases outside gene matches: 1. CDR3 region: CASSLGLAGGNTGELFF. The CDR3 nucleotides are TGTGCCAGCAGCTTGGGACTAGCGGGAGGAAACACCGGGGAGCTGTTTTTT.

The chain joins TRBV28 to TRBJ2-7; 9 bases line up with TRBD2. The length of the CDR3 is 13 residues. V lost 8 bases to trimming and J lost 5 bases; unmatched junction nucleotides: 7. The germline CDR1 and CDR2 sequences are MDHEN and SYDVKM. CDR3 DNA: TGTGCCAGCGAAACTAGCGGGCACCACGAGCAGTACTTC. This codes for CASETSGHHEQYF.

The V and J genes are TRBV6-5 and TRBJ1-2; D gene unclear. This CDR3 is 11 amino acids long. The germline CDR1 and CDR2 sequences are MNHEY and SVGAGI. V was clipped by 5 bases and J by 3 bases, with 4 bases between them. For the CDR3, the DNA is TGTGCCAGCAGTGGCCACTATGGCTACACCTTC. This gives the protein CASSGHYGYTF.

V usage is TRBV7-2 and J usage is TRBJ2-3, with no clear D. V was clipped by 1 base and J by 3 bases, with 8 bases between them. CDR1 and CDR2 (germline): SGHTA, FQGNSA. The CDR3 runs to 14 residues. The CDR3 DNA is TGTGCCAGCAGCTTAGTTCGGTCGACAGATACGCAGTATTTT. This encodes CASSLVRSTDTQYF.

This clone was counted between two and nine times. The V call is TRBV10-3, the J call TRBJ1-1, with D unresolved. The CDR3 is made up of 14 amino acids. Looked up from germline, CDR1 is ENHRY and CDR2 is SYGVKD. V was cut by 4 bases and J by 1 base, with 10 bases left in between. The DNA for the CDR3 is TGTGCCATCAGTGTAGAGGGTTCGAACACTGAAGCTTTCTTT. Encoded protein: CAISVEGSNTEAFF.